These 21 T cell receptor beta chains were sequenced from one sample in a study of response to subunit inactivated influenza vaccine. TCRdb re-derived calls from the RT-PCR reads in MiXCR, one entry per CDR3 protein. The table lists 550,000 to 600,000 distinct CDR3 sequences, 10% to 15% of them singletons. The sample in question was PBMCs from blood, obtained on the day of vaccination. Receptors were obtained from a man aged 50-59 years who received an inactivated influenza vaccine.

The table lists this clonotype with many counts. This chain links TRBV24-1 with TRBJ2-2; D is unresolved. Trimming took 5 bases from V and 1 from J, leaving 4 bases between them. Germline V lookup: CDR1 KGHDR, CDR2 SFDVKD. CDR3 length: 13 residues. Here the CDR3 reads CATSGMNTGELFF. The CDR3, as DNA: TGTGCCACCAGTGGGATGAACACCGGGGAGCTGTTTTTT.

This clonotype was observed a few times. The gene calls are TRBV28 and TRBJ2-7; D is ambiguous. The CDR3 extends over 13 amino acids. CDR1 and CDR2 from the germline V gene are MDHEN and SYDVKM. Trimming removed 8 bases from V and 4 bases from J, with 15 bases in between. CDR3 sequence reads: CASLGPNSYEQYF. The CDR3 DNA follows: TGTGCCAGCTTGGGCCCGAACTCTTACGAGCAGTACTTC.

The chain couples TRBV29-1 to TRBJ2-3; 11 bases are a match to TRBD2. This CDR3 region has 16 residues. The V and J ends lost 4 bases and 4 bases, in that order; junction bases with no gene match: 10. The germline V gene has CDR1 SQVTM and CDR2 ANQGSEA. The CDR3 nucleotides are TGCAGCGTTGCCCCCCATAGCGGGGGGGAACCAGATACGCAGTATTTT. Protein sequence: CSVAPHSGGEPDTQYF.

The chain links TRBV15 to TRBJ2-3; 10 positions agree with TRBD2. Germline values: CDR1 LNHNV, CDR2 YYDKDF (reference sequence). The CDR3 is made up of 15 amino acids. J gave up 4 bases and V 5 bases, and 6 bases lay outside the gene matches. The CDR3 sequence: CATSGAGGRPDTQYF. For the CDR3, the DNA is TGTGCCACCAGCGGAGCGGGAGGGCGCCCAGATACGCAGTATTTT.

This clonotype was seen more than once but under ten times. This CDR3 reads CATSRDNGQPQHF. The CDR3 DNA follows: TGTGCCACCAGCAGAGATAACGGCCAGCCCCAGCATTTT. V is TRBV15 and J is TRBJ1-5; no clear D. The germline CDR1 and CDR2 sequences are LNHNV and YYDKDF (reference sequence). Trimming stripped 0 bases from V and 7 bases from J, with 7 bases between. The CDR3 is 13 residues long.

This clonotype has only one observation. CDR3 coding DNA: TGTGCCAGCAGCTTAGGGGGCTGGGACACTGAAGCTTTCTTT. Translating it yields CASSLGGWDTEAFF. The chain is built from TRBV11-3 and TRBJ1-1; D may be TRBD1 (5 bases). The CDR3 runs to 14 residues. V was shortened by 1 base and J by 3 bases, with 9 bases between the two germline ends. Germline lookup yields CDR1 SGHNT and CDR2 YENEEA.

V usage is TRBV20-1 and J usage is TRBJ1-5; possible D gene TRBD1, 5 bases. The CDR3 loop spans 17 amino acids. Germline CDR1 DFQATT, CDR2 SNEGSKA (reference sequence). The V end lost 0 bases, the J end lost 1 base, and 16 bases lay between the germline ends. CDR3 coding DNA: TGCAGTGCTAGAGACTCTCGCCAGGGTTGGAGCAATCAGCCCCAGCATTTT. Encoded protein: CSARDSRQGWSNQPQHF.

Only a few counts were recorded for this clonotype. One base away lies a much larger clone, so this may be a sequencing read error. The CDR3 sequence: CSASWETQYF. In nucleotides, the CDR3 is TGCAGTGCTAGTTGGGAGACCCAGTACTTC. The chain uses TRBV20-1 and TRBJ2-5; unclear D gene. In germline, CDR1 is DFQATT, CDR2 SNEGSKA (reference sequence). The CDR3 has 10 amino acids. V lost 3 bases to trimming and J lost 5 bases, with 4 bases between them.

In its sample, this clonotype was seen a few times. The gene calls are TRBV7-2 and TRBJ2-7; the match to TRBD1 covers 7 bases. Losses at the gene ends were 5 bases for V and 3 bases for J; bases not matched to a gene: 10. CDR3 size: 15 residues. CDR1 is SGHTA and CDR2 is FQGNSA in the germline V gene. The CDR3 DNA sequence: TGTGCCAGCAGCCTTATCGGGACAGCGCTCTACGAGCAGTACTTC. Amino acids: CASSLIGTALYEQYF.

The chain recombines TRBV7-2 with TRBJ2-1, with 7 bases fitting TRBD2. Germline-derived CDR1 and CDR2 are SGHTA and FQGNSA. The CDR3 is made up of 16 amino acids. Losses at the gene ends were 0 bases for V and 6 bases for J; bases not matched to a gene: 8. The CDR3 is CASSLAAGVRSNEQFF. CDR3 nucleotides: TGTGCCAGCAGCTTAGCGGCGGGAGTACGGAGCAATGAGCAGTTCTTC.

This clonotype was observed at least ten times. V and J are TRBV7-6 and TRBJ1-1; 9 bases agree with TRBD1. The CDR3 runs to 17 residues. With 5 bases clipped from V and 0 bases from J, the junction kept 10 bases outside the gene matches. In germline, CDR1 is SGHVS, CDR2 FNYEAQ. CDR3 residues: CASSPQTGTGLNTEAFF. The CDR3, as DNA: TGTGCCAGCAGCCCGCAAACCGGGACAGGGCTGAACACTGAAGCTTTCTTT.

This chain uses TRBV29-1 with TRBJ2-7, with TRBD1 identical over 10 bases. This CDR3 contains 13 residues. The ends lost 8 bases at V and 5 bases at J; junction bases unmatched: 9. Germline V gene data show CDR1 as SQVTM and CDR2 as ANQGSEA. The CDR3 coding sequence is TGCAGCTCCTGGGACAGGGGAAGGCACGAGCAGTACTTC. It is translated as CSSWDRGRHEQYF.

This clonotype has only a few counts. The gene calls are TRBV12-3 or TRBV12-4 and TRBJ2-3, with 7 bases identical to TRBD1. J lost 0 bases, V lost 3 bases, and 3 bases had no gene match. The CDR3 consists of 15 residues. CDR3 sequence: CASSFDRVSTDTQYF. The CDR3 DNA reads as TGTGCCAGCAGTTTTGACAGGGTTAGCACAGATACGCAGTATTTT.

This clonotype occurred a few times. V gene TRBV11-1 combines with J gene TRBJ2-1, with D uncertain. Between the trimmed V and J ends, which lost 4 bases and 3 bases, there was a span of 19 bases. Germline V gene sequence: CDR1 SGHAT, CDR2 FQDESV (reference sequence). This CDR3 is 17 amino acids long. As DNA, the CDR3 is TGTGCCAGCAGCTCCCCATGGATAGGGTCTGACTACAATGAGCAGTTCTTC. Its protein is CASSSPWIGSDYNEQFF. The variable domain in full, completed from reference TRBV11-1 and TRBJ2-1, reads EAEVAQSPRYKITEKSQAVAFWCDPISGHATLYWYRQILGQGPELLVQFQDESVVDDSQLPKDRFSAERLKGVDSTLKIQPAELGDSAMYLCASSSPWIGSDYNEQFFGPGTRLTVL.

The V call is TRBV6-1, the J call TRBJ2-2; D ambiguous. The CDR3 contains 14 residues. V lost 6 bases and J lost 4, with 12 bases in between. CDR1 MNHNS and CDR2 SASEGT come from the germline V gene. The CDR3 spells CASRPKPSTGELFF. Written as DNA, the CDR3 is TGTGCCAGCAGACCAAAGCCGTCCACCGGGGAGCTGTTTTTT.

J is TRBJ2-3 and V is TRBV29-1, with 9 bases fitting TRBD1. The CDR3 consists of 16 residues. Germline V gene data show CDR1 as SQVTM and CDR2 as ANQGSEA. V shed 4 bases and J 0 bases; nucleotides not matched to a gene: 8. For the CDR3, the DNA is TGCAGCGTTGGGGACAGGGCTCGCCCTAGCACAGATACGCAGTATTTT. Protein sequence: CSVGDRARPSTDTQYF.

The chain has TRBV14 and TRBJ2-7; perhaps D is TRBD1 or TRBD2 (5 bases each). The CDR3 runs to 13 residues. Germline V CDR1 and CDR2: SGHDN, FVKESK. Deletions cut 3 bases from V and 5 bases from J, with 11 bases between. The CDR3 loop is CASSQTGRNEQYF. Written as DNA, the CDR3 is TGTGCCAGCAGCCAGACGGGACGGAACGAGCAGTACTTC.

This clonotype was counted between two and nine times. The V and J genes are TRBV5-1 and TRBJ2-5; 8 bases line up with TRBD1. This CDR3 has 16 amino acids. Trimming took 0 bases from V and 1 from J; bases not matched to a gene: 5. The germline CDR1 and CDR2 sequences are SGHRS and YFSETQ. As DNA, the CDR3 is TGCGCCAGCAGCTTGGGACAGGGGCATATCCAAGAGACCCAGTACTTC. It translates to CASSLGQGHIQETQYF.

This clonotype has only one observation. The rearrangement uses TRBV25-1 and TRBJ1-1; weak D call: TRBD1 (5 bases). CDR1 is MGHDK, CDR2 SYGVNS, per germline. Between the trimmed V and J ends, which lost 6 bases and 0 bases, there was a span of 23 bases. The CDR3 loop spans 18 amino acids. This chain's CDR3 is CASSQTPGGGRVNTEAFF. The CDR3 DNA follows: TGTGCCAGCAGCCAAACCCCGGGGGGAGGTCGGGTGAACACTGAAGCTTTCTTT.

This clonotype occurred a few times. The chain joins TRBV27 to TRBJ2-7; weak D call: TRBD1 (6 bases). Trimming cost V 5 bases and J 4 bases, with 15 bases left between them. The CDR3 has 14 amino acids. The germline CDR1 and CDR2 sequences are MNHEY and SMNVEV (reference sequence). The CDR3 sequence is CASSTRDNVYEQYF. CDR3 nucleotides: TGTGCCAGCAGTACCCGGGACAATGTATACGAGCAGTACTTC.

This clonotype occurred a few times. The V call is TRBV4-3, the J call TRBJ2-2; possible D gene TRBD2, 6 bases. The CDR3 is 15 residues long. CDR1 is LGHNA and CDR2 is YSLEER in the germline V gene. V was trimmed by 2 bases and J by 7 bases, leaving 14 bases between them. DNA for the CDR3: TGCGCCAGCAGCCAATTTAGTTCGGGGGACGGGGAGCTGTTTTTT. This codes for CASSQFSSGDGELFF.